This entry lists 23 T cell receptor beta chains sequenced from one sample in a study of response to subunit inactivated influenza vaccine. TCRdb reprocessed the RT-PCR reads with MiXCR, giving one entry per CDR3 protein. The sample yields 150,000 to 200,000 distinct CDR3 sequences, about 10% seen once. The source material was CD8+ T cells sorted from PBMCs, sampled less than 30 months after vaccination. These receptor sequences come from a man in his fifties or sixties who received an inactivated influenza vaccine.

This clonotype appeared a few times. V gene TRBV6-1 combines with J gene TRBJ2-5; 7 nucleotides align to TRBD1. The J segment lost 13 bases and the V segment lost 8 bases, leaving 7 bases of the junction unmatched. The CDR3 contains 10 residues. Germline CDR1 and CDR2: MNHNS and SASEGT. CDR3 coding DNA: TGTGCCAGCGGGGGACAGTTGGGGTACTTC. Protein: CASGGQLGYF.

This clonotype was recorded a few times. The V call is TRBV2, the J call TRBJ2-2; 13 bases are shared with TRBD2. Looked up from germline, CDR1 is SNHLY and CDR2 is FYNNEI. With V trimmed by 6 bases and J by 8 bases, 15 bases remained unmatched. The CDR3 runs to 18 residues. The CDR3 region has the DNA TGTGCCAGCAGGCCAACATCCGGGACTAGCGGGATTGTAGGGGAGCTGTTTTTT. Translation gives CASRPTSGTSGIVGELFF.

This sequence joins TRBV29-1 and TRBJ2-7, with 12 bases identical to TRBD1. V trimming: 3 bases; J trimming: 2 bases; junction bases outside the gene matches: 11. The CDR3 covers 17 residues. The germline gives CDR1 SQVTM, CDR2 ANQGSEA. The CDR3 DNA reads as TGCAGCGTTGAGGCCGGGACAGGGGGCCTTCCTACCTACGAGCAGTACTTC. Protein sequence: CSVEAGTGGLPTYEQYF.

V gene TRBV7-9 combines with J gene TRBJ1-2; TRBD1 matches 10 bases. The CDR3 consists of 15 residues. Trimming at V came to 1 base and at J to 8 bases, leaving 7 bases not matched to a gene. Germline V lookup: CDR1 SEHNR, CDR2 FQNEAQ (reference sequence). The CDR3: CASSLDGTGVFGYTF. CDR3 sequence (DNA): TGTGCCAGCAGCTTAGATGGGACAGGGGTTTTCGGCTACACCTTC.

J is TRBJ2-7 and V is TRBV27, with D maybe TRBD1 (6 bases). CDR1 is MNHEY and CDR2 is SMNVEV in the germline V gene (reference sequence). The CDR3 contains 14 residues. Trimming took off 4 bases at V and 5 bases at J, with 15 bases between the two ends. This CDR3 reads CASSSQTGSNEQYF. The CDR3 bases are TGTGCCAGCAGTTCCCAGACAGGCTCGAACGAGCAGTACTTC.

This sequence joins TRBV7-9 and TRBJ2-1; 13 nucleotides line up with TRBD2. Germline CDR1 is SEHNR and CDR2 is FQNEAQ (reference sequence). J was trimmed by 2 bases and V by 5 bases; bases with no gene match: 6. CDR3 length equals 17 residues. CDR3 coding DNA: TGTGCCAGCAGCCCAGGGACTAGCGGGACCCCCTACAATGAGCAGTTCTTC. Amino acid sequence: CASSPGTSGTPYNEQFF.

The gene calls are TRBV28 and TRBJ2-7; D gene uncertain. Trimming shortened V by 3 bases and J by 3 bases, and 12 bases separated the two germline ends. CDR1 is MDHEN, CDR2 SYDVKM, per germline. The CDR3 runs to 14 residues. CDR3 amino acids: CASSLYRAIYEQYF. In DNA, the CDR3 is TGTGCCAGCAGTTTGTATAGGGCTATCTACGAGCAGTACTTC.

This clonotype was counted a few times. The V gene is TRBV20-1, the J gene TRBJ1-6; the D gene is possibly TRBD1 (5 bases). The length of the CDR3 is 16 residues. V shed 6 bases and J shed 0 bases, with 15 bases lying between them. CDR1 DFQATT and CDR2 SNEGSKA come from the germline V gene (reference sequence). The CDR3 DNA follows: TGCAGTGCCCCCCTCGGGGGGAGCTCCTATAATTCACCCCTCCACTTT. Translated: CSAPLGGSSYNSPLHF.

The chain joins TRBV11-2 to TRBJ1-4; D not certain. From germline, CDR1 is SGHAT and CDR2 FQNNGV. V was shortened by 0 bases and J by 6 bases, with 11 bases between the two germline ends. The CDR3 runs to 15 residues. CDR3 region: CASSLEAGPDEKLFF. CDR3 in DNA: TGTGCCAGCAGCTTAGAAGCGGGCCCCGATGAAAAACTGTTTTTT.

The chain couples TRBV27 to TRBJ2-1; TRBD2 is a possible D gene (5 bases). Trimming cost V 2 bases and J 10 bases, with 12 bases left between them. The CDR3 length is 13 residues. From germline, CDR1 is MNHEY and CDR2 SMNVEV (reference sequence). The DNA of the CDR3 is TGTGCCAGCAGTTTAATGGACTCGAGGGAGCAGTTCTTC. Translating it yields CASSLMDSREQFF.

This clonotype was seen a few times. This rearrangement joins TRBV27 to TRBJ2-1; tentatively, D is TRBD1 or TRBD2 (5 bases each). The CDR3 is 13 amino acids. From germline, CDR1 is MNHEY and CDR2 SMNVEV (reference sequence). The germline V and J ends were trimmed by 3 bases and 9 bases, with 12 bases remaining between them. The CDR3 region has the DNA TGTGCCAGCAGTTTTGGGGGTTGGGCTGAGCAGTTCTTC. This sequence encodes CASSFGGWAEQFF.

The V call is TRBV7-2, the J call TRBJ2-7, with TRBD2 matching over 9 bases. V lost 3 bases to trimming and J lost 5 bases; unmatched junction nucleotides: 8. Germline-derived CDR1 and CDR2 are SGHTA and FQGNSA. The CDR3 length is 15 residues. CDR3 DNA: TGTGCCAGCAGCTTCGGCGGGAGGGCCTACGACGAGCAGTACTTC. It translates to CASSFGGRAYDEQYF.

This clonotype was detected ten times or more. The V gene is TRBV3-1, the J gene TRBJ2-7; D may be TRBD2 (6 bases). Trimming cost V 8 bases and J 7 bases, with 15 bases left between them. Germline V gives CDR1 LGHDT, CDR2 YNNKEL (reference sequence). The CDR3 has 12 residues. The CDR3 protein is CASGERASEQYF. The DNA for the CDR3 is TGTGCCAGCGGGGAGCGGGCCAGTGAGCAGTACTTC.

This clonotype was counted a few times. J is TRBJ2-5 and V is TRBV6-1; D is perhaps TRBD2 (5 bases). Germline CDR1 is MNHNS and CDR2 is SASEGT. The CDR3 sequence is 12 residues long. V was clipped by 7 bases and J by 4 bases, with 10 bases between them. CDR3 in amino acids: CASNRGPETQYF. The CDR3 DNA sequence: TGTGCCAGCAACCGGGGTCCAGAGACCCAGTACTTC.

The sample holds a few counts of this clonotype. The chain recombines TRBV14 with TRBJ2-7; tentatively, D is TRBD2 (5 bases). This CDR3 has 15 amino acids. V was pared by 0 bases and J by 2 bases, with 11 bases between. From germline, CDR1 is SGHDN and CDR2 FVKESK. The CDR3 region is CASSQERGQAYEQYF. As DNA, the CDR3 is TGTGCCAGCAGCCAAGAAAGAGGGCAGGCCTACGAGCAGTACTTC.

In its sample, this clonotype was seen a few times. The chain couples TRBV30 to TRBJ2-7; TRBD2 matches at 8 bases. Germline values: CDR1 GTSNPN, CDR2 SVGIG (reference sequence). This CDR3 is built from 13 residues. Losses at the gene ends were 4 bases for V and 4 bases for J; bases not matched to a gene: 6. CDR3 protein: CAWTSGSPYEQYF. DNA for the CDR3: TGTGCCTGGACCAGCGGGAGCCCTTACGAGCAGTACTTC.

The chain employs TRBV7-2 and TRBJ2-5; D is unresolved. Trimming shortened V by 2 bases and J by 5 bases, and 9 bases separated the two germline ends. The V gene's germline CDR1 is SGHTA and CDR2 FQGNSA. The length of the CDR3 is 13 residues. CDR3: CASSLINVETQYF. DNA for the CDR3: TGTGCCAGCAGCTTAATTAACGTGGAGACCCAGTACTTC.

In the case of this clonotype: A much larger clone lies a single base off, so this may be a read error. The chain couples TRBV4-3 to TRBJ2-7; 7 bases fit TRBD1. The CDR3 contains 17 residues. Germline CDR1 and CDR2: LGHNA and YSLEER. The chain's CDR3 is CACSLNAGQEVSYEQYF. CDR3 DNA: TGCGCCTGCAGTCTCAACGCCGGACAGGAAGTCTCCTACGAGCAGTACTTC.

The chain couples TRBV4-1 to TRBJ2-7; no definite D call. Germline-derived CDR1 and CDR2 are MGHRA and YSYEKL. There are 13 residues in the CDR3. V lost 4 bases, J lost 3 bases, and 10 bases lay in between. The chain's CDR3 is CASSPLPLYEQYF. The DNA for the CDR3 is TGCGCCAGCAGCCCTCTTCCGCTCTACGAGCAGTACTTC.

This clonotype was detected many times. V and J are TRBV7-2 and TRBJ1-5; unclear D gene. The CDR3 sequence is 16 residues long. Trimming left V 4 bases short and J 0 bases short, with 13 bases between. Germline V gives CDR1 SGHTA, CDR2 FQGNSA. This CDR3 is CASSSGWAISNQPQHF. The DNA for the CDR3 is TGTGCCAGCAGCTCGGGATGGGCGATTAGCAATCAGCCCCAGCATTTT. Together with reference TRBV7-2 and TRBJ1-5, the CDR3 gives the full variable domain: GAGVSQSPSNKVTEKGKDVELRCDPISGHTALYWYRQSLGQGLEFLIYFQGNSAPDKSGLPSDRFSAERTGGSVSTLTIQRTQQEDSAVYLCASSSGWAISNQPQHFGDGTRLSIL.

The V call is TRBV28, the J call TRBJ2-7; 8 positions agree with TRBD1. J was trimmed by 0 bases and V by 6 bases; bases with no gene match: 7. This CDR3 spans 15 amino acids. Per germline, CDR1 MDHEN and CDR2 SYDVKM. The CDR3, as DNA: TGTGCCAGCAGCGCGGACAGGGCGAGCTCCTACGAGCAGTACTTC. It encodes CASSADRASSYEQYF.

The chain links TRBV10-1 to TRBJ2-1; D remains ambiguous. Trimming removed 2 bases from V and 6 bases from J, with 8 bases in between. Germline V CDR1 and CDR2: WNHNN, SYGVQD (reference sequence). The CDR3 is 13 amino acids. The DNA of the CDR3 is TGCGCCAGCAGTGAGAGCTTTGGCAATGAGCAGTTCTTC. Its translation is CASSESFGNEQFF.

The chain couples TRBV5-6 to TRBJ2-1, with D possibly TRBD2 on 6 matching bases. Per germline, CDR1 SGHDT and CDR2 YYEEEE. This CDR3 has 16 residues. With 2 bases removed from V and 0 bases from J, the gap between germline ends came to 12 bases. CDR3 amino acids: CASSFLDYSSYNEQFF. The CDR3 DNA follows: TGTGCCAGCAGCTTCTTGGACTACAGCTCCTACAATGAGCAGTTCTTC.